The entry below describes one TCR beta chain. Its target antigen remains unknown. No qualities accompany the bases; no much larger clone lies one base away. These data belong to a study of T cells in localized non-small cell lung cancer (TCRdb year 2020). As for the study more broadly: The study examined T cell repertoires in 200 to 300 patients with early-stage NSCLC and compared tumors with uninvolved tumor-adjacent lungs. The mean age of the NSCLC patients was around 65 years, with about 120 men and around 110 women. The cohort was made up of some 240 treatment-naive NSCLC patients whose localized lung tumors had been resected.

TCR beta CDR3 regions were sequenced from DNA using the immunoSEQ Assay. In the original analysis: T cell density was computed as TCR beta template counts normalized to usable DNA estimated by amplifying housekeeping genes. Richness was estimated using the preseqR package, with extrapolation to 400,000 templates for PBMC samples and to 120,000 templates for tissue samples. Clonality was taken to be one minus Pielou's evenness. Differential abundance testing on productive amino-acid clonotypes, with a minimum total count of 5 and an alpha of 0.1, was used to identify tissue-enriched TCRs. The Jaccard Index and the Morisita Overlap Index were used to quantify repertoire overlap between compartments. TCR beta CDR3s were clustered by GLIPH together with public tetramer-defined viral CDR3s, and at least three viral sequences plus V-gene enrichment were required for viral motifs. TCRdb's version of the immuneACCESS table is confined to in-frame rearrangements and falls short of the full clone set. An unresolved V gene accounts for under half of the shortfall where checked; the remainder is of unknown origin. V and J calls and clone size are those listed in that table; D and trimming were worked out from the DNA. A total of around 2,200 clones appear in this sample, over 20% of them only once. Around 7.9% of the sample lies in the top ten.

At diagnosis, tumor, uninvolved tumor-adjacent lung and peripheral blood were collected and then preserved as a mix of FFPE and fresh-frozen material. CDR1 is given as SGHNT and CDR2 as YENEEA, both from the germline V gene. Trimmed from V: 1 base; trimmed from J: 8 bases; junction bases lacking a gene match: 10. The CDR3 sequence holds 15 residues, the cysteine and phenylalanine included. The kept DNA is CDR3 alone, 45 bases in frame from the first base. General conclusions and limits of the study: Of the top 100 tumor clones, a median of around 57 were detected in paired uninvolved adjacent lung; 28 were also among that lung's top 100. Longer overall survival was associated with higher blood T cell density, whereas shorter survival was associated with higher adjacent-lung clonality. The highest T cell clonality was observed in uninvolved tumor-adjacent lung, where clonality exceeded that of tumor, suggesting that antigenic responses were more focused in uninvolved tumor-adjacent lung. Since the design was exploratory, TCR variables were selected using unadjusted p-values with no false-discovery rate correction. Because multi-region tumor sequencing was not performed, intratumor heterogeneity could not be ruled out.

This clonotype was sampled from a man between 40 and 75 years old with stage III lung adenocarcinoma. The source was lung tumor tissue, collected before any cancer treatment. The chain uses TRBV11-3 and TRBJ1-2, with 7 bases matching TRBD1. In nucleotides, the sequence is TGTGCCAGCAGCTTAGTTCTGGGACAGACTCGAGGCTACACCTTC. This encodes CASSLVLGQTRGYTF.